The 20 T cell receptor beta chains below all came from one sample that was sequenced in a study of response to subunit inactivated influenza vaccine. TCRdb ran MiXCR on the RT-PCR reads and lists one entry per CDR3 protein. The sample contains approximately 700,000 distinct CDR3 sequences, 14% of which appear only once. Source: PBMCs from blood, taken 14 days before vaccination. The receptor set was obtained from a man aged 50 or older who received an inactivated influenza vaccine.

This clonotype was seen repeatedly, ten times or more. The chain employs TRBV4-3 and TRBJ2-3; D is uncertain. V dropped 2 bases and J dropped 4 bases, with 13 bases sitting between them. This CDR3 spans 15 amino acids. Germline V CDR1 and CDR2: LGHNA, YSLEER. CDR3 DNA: TGCGCCAGCAGCCAAACCGATACAAGGTCAGATACGCAGTATTTT. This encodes CASSQTDTRSDTQYF.

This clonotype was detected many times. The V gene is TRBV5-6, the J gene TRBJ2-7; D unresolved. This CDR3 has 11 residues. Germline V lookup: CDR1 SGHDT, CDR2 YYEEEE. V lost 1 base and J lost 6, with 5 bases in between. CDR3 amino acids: CASSLYGEQYF. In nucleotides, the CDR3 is TGTGCCAGCAGCTTGTACGGCGAGCAGTACTTC. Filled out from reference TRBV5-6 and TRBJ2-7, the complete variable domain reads DAGVTQSPTHLIKTRGQQVTLRCSPKSGHDTVSWYQQALGQGPQFIFQYYEEEERQRGNFPDRFSGHQFPNYSSELNVNALLLGDSALYLCASSLYGEQYFGPGTRLTVT.

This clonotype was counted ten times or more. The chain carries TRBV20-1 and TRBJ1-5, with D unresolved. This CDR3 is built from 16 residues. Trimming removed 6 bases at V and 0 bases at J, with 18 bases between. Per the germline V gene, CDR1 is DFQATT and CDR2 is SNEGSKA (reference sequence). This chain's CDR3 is CSATRPFSDSNQPQHF. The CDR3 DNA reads TGCAGTGCCACACGACCCTTTTCGGATAGCAATCAGCCCCAGCATTTT.

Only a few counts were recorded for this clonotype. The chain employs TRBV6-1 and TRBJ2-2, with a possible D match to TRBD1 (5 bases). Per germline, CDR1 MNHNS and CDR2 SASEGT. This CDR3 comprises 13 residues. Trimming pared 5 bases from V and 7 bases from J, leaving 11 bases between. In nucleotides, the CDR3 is TGTGCCAGCAGTCTAGGGGCGGACGGGGAGCTGTTTTTT. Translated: CASSLGADGELFF.

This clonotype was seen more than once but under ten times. CDR3 amino acids: CASSLKAGTFNEQYF. Here the CDR3 DNA reads TGTGCCAGCAGCTTAAAAGCGGGGACATTCAACGAGCAGTACTTC. This sequence joins TRBV7-9 and TRBJ2-7, with D perhaps matching TRBD2 (7 bases). The V gene lost 2 bases and the J gene lost 5 bases, with 16 bases spanning the gap. Per germline, CDR1 SEHNR and CDR2 FQNEAQ (reference sequence). The CDR3 is made up of 15 amino acids.

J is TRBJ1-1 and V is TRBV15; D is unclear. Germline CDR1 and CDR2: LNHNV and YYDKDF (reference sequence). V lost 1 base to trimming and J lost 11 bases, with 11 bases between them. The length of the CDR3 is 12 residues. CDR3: CATSRAQVGAFF. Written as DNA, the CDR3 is TGTGCCACCAGCAGAGCTCAGGTCGGGGCTTTCTTT.

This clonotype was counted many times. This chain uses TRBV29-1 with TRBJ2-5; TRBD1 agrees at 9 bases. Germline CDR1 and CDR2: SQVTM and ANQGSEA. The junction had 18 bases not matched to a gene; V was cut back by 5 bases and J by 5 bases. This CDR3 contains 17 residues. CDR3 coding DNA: TGCAGCGTTATTGGACCCGCCGGGACAGGGTATTTTGAGACCCAGTACTTC. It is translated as CSVIGPAGTGYFETQYF.

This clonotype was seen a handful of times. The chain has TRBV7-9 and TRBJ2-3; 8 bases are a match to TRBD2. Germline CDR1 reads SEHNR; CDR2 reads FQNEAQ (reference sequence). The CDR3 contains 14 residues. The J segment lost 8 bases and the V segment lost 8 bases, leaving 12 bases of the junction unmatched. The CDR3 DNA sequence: TGTGCCAGCTCTAGCGGGTGGGGCCCTTTTACGCAGTATTTT. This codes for CASSSGWGPFTQYF.

In DNA form, the CDR3 reads TGCGCCAGCAGCCAAACACAGGGGGCCTCTGAAGCTTTCTTT. Translating gives CASSQTQGASEAFF. This chain uses TRBV4-1 with TRBJ1-1, with 9 bases fitting TRBD1. V trimming: 2 bases; J trimming: 6 bases; junction bases outside the gene matches: 4. Germline loops: CDR1 MGHRA, CDR2 YSYEKL. CDR3 length equals 14 residues.

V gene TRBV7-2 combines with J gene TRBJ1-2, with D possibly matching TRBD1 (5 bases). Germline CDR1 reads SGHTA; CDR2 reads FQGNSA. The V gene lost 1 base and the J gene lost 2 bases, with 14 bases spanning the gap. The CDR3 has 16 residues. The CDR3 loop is CASSLGYRPANYGYTF. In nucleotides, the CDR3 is TGTGCCAGCAGCTTAGGGTACAGGCCAGCCAACTATGGCTACACCTTC.

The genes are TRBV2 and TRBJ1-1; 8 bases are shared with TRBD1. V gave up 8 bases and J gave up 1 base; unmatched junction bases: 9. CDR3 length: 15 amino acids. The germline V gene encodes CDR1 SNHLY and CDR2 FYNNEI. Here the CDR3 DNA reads TGTGCCAGCCGTGGGACAGGCTATGGGAACACTGAAGCTTTCTTT. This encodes CASRGTGYGNTEAFF.

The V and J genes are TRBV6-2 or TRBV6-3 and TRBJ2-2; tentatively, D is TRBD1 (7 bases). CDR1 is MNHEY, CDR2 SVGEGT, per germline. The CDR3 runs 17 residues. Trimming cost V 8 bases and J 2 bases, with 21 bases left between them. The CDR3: CASAARPTGTNTGELFF. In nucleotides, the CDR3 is TGTGCCAGCGCAGCTCGACCGACAGGGACTAACACCGGGGAGCTGTTTTTT.

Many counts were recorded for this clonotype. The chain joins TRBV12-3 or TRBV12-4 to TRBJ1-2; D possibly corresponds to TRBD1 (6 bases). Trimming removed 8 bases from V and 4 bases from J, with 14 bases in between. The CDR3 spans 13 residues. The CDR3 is CASGMGAGYGYTF. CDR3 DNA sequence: TGTGCCAGCGGAATGGGGGCGGGCTATGGCTACACCTTC.

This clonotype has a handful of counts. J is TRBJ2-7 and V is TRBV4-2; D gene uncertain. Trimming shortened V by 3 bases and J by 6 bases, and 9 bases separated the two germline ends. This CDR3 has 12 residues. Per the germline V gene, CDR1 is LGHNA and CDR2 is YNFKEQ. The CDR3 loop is CASSHTESEQYF. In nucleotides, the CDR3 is TGTGCCAGCAGCCACACGGAATCCGAGCAGTACTTC.

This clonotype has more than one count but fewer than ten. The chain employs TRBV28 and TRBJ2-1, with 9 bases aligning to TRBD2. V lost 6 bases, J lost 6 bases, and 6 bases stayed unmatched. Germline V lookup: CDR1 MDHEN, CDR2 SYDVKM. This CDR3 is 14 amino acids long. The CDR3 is CASSRGGGLNEQFF. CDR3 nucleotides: TGTGCCAGCAGCCGCGGGGGGGGCCTCAATGAGCAGTTCTTC.

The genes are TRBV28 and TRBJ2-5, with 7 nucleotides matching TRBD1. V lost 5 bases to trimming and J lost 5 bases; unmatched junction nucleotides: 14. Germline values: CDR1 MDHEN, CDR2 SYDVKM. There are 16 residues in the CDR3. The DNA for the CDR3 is TGTGCCAGCAGTCCACCTTTTACGGGACAGTTTGAGACCCAGTACTTC. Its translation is CASSPPFTGQFETQYF. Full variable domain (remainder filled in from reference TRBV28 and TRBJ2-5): DVKVTQSSRYLVKRTGEKVFLECVQDMDHENMFWYRQDPGLGLRLIYFSYDVKMKEKGDIPEGYSVSREKKERFSLILESASTNQTSMYLCASSPPFTGQFETQYFGPGTRLLVL.

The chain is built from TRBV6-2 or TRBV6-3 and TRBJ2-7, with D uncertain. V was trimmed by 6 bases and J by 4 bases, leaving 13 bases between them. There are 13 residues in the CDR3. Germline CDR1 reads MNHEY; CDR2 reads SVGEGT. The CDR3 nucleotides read TGTGCCAGCAGCTCTATCCCCCTATACGAGCAGTACTTC. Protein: CASSSIPLYEQYF.

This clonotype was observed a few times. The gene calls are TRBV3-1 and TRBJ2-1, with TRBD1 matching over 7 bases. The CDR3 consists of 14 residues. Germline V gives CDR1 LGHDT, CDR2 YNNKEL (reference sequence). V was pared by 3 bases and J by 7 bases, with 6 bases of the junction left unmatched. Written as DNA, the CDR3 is TGTGCCAGCAGCCAGCTATCGACAGGGAATGAGCAGTTCTTC. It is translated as CASSQLSTGNEQFF.

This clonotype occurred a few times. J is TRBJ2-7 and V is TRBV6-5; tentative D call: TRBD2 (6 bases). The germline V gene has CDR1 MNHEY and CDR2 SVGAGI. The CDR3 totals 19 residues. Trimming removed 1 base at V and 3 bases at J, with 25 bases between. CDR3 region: CASSYFNLLALEGNYEQYF. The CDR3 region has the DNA TGTGCCAGCAGTTACTTTAACCTACTAGCTCTTGAGGGGAACTACGAGCAGTACTTC.

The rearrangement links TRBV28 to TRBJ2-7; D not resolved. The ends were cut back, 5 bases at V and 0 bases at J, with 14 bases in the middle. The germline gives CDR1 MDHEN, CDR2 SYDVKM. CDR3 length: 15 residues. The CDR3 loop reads CASSPLTDVSYEQYF. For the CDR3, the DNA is TGTGCCAGCAGTCCGCTGACCGACGTCTCCTACGAGCAGTACTTC.